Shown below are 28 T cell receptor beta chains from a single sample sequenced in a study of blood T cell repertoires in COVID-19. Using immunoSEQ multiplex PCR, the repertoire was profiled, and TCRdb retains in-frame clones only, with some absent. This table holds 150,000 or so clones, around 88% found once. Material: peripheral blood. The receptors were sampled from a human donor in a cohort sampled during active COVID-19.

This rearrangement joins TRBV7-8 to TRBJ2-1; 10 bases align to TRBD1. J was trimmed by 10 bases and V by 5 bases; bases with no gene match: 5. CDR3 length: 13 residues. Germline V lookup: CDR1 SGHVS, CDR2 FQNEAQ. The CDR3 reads CASSPRGQGEQFF. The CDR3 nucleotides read TGTGCCAGCAGCCCCAGGGGACAGGGGGAGCAGTTCTTC.

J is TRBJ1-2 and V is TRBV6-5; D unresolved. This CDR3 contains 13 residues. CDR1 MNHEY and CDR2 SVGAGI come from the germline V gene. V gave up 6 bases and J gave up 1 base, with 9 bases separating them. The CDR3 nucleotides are TGTGCCAGCAGGATGACAAATAACTATGGCTACACCTTC. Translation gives CASRMTNNYGYTF.

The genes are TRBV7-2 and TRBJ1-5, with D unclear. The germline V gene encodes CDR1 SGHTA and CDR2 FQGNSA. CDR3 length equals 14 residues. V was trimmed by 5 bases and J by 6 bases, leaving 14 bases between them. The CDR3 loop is CASSPVGSFQPQHF. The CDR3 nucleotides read TGTGCCAGCAGCCCTGTGGGCAGCTTTCAGCCCCAGCATTTT. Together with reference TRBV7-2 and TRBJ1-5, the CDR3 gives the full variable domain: GAGVSQSPSNKVTEKGKDVELRCDPISGHTALYWYRQSLGQGLEFLIYFQGNSAPDKSGLPSDRFSAERTGGSVSTLTIQRTQQEDSAVYLCASSPVGSFQPQHFGDGTRLSIL.

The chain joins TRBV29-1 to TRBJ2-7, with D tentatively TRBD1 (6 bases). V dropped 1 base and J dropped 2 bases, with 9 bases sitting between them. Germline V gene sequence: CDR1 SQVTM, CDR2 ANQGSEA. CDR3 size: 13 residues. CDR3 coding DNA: TGCAGCGTTGAAGTGGGGGCCCCCTACGAGCAGTACTTC. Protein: CSVEVGAPYEQYF.

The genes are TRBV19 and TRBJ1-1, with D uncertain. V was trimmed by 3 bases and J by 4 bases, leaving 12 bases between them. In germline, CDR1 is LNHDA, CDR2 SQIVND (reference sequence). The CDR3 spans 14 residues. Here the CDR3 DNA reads TGTGCCAGTAGTATTTTGGGCGCGGGCACTGAAGCTTTCTTT. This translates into CASSILGAGTEAFF.

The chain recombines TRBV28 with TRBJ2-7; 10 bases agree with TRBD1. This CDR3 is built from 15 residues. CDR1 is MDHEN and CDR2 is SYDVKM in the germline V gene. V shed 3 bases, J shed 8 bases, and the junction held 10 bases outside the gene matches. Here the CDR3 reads CASSFRGQGWGKQYF. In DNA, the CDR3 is TGTGCCAGCAGTTTTAGGGGACAGGGGTGGGGAAAGCAGTACTTC.

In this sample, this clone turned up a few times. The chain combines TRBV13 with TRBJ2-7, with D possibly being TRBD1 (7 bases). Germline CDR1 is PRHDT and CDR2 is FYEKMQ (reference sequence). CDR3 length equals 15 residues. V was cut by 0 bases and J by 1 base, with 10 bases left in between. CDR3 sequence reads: CASSLGTGRSYEQYF. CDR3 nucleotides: TGTGCCAGCAGCTTAGGGACAGGGAGGTCCTACGAGCAGTACTTC.

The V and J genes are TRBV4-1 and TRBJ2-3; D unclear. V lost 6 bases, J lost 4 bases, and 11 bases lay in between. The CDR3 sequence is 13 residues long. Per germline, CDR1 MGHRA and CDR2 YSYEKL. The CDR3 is CASSGVWSDTQYF. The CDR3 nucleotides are TGCGCCAGCAGTGGAGTCTGGTCAGATACGCAGTATTTT.

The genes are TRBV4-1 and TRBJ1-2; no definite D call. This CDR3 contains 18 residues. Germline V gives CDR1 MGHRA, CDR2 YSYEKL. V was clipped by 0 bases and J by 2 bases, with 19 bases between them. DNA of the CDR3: TGCGCCAGCAGCCAAGATCCTGGGCCGGCAGCTCGGAACTATGGCTACACCTTC. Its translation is CASSQDPGPAARNYGYTF.

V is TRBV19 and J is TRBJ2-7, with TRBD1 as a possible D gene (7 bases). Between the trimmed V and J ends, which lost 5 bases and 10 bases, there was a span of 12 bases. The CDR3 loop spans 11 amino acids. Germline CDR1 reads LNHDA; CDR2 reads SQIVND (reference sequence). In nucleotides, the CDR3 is TGTGCCAGTAGTGCGGGGACAGTCCAGTACTTC. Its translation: CASSAGTVQYF.

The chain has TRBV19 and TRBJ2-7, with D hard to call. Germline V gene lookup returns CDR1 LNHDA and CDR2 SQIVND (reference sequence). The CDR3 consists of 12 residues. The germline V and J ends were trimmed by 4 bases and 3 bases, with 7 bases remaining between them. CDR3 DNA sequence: TGTGCCAGTAGTACCCCTAACTACGAGCAGTACTTC. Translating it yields CASSTPNYEQYF. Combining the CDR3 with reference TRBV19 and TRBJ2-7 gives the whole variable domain DGGITQSPKYLFRKEGQNVTLSCEQNLNHDAMYWYRQDPGQGLRLIYYSQIVNDFQKGDIAEGYSVSREKKESFPLTVTSAQKNPTAFYLCASSTPNYEQYFGPGTRLTVT.

The DNA for the CDR3 is TGTGCCAGCACCCCAAGGAGGGGAAAAGAGACCCAGTACTTC. Its translation is CASTPRRGKETQYF. The chain couples TRBV6-2 or TRBV6-3 to TRBJ2-5; perhaps TRBD2 as D (6 bases). The CDR3 length is 14 residues. The germline V gene has CDR1 MNHEY and CDR2 SVGEGT. Deletions cut 7 bases from V and 3 bases from J, with 15 bases between.

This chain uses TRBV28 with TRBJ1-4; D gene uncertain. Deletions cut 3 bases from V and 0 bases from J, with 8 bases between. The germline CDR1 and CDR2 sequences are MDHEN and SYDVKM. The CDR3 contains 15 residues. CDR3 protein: CASSFSSATNEKLFF. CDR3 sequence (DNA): TGTGCCAGCAGTTTCTCGTCAGCAACTAATGAAAAACTGTTTTTT.

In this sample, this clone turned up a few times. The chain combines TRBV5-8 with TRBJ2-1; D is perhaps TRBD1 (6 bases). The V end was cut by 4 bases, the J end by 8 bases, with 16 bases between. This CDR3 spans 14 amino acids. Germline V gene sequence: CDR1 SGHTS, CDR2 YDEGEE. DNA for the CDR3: TGTGCCAGCAGCCAAGAACACGGGACATATGAGCAGTTCTTC. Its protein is CASSQEHGTYEQFF. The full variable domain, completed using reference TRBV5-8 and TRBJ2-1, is EAGVTQSPTHLIKTRGQQATLRCSPISGHTSVYWYQQALGLGLQFLLWYDEGEERNRGNFPPRFSGRQFPNYSSELNVNALELEDSALYLCASSQEHGTYEQFFGPGTRLTVL.

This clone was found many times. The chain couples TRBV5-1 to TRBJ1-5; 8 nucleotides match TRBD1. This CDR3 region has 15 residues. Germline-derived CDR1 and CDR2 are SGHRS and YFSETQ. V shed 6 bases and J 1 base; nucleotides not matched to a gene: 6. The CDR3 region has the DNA TGCGCCAGCACCCCGACAGGGGACAGCAATCAGCCCCAGCATTTT. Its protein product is CASTPTGDSNQPQHF.

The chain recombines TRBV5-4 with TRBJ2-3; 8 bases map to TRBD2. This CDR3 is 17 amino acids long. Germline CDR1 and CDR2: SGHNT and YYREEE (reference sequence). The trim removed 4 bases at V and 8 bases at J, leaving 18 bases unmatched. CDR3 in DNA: TGTGCCAGCAGCCTATTTGCGGGAGGTTTAGTTTTCAGTACGCAGTATTTT. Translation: CASSLFAGGLVFSTQYF.

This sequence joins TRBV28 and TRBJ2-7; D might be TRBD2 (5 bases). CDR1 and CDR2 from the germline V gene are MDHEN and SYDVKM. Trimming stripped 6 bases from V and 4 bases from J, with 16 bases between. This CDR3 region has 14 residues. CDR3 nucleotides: TGTGCCAGCAGCTCTCCCCCGAGGGTTTACGAGCAGTACTTC. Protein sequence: CASSSPPRVYEQYF.

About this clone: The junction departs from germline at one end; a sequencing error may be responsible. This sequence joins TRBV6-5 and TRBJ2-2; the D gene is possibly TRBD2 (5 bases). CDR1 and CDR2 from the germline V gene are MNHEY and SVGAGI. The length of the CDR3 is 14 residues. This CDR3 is CASNVEGRHRGAVF. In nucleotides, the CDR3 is TGTGCCAGCAACGTCGAGGGAAGACACCGGGGAGCTGTTTTT.

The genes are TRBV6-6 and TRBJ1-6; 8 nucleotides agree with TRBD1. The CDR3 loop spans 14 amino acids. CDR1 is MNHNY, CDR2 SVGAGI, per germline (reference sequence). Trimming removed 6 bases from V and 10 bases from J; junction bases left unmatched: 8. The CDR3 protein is CASRGGQGWSPLHF. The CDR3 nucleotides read TGTGCCAGCAGGGGCGGACAGGGCTGGTCACCCCTCCACTTT.

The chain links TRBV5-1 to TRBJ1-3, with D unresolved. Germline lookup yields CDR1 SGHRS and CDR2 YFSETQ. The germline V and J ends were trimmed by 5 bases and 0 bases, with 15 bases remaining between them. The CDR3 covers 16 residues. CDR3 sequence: CASRGASGGSGNTIYF. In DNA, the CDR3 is TGCGCCAGCAGAGGCGCCAGCGGTGGCTCTGGAAACACCATATATTTT.

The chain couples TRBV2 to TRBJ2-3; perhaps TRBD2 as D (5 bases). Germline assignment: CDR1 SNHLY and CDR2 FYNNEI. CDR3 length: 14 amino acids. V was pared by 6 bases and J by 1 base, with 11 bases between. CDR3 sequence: CASRGRGGTDTQYF. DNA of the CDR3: TGTGCCAGCAGGGGTCGGGGTGGCACAGATACGCAGTATTTT.

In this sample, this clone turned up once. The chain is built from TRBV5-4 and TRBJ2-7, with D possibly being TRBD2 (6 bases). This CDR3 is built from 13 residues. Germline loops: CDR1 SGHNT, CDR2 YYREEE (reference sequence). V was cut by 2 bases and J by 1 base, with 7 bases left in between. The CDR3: CASSFGTSYEQYF. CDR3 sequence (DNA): TGTGCCAGCAGCTTTGGGACTTCCTACGAGCAGTACTTC.

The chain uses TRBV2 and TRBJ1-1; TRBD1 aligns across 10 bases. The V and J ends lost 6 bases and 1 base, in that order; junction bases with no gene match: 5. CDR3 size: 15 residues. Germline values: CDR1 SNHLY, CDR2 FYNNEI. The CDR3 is CASRARTGGNTEAFF. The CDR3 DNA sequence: TGTGCCAGCAGAGCACGGACAGGGGGGAACACTGAAGCTTTCTTT. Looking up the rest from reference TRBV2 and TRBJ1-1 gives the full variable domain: EPEVTQTPSHQVTQMGQEVILRCVPISNHLYFYWYRQILGQKVEFLVSFYNNEISEKSEIFDDQFSVERPDGSNFTLKIRSTKLEDSAMYFCASRARTGGNTEAFFGQGTRLTVV.

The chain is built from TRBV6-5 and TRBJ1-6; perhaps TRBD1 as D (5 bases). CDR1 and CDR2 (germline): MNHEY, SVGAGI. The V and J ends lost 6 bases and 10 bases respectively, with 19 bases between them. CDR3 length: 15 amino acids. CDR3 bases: TGTGCCAGCAGCGTCGACAGACCCGGAGGGTCACCCCTCCACTTT. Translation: CASSVDRPGGSPLHF.

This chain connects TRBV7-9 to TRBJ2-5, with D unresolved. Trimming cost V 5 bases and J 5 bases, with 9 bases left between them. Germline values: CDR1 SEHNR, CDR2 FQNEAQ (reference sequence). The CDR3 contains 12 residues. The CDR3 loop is CASSLPGETQYF. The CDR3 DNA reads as TGTGCCAGCAGCCTCCCCGGTGAGACCCAGTACTTC.

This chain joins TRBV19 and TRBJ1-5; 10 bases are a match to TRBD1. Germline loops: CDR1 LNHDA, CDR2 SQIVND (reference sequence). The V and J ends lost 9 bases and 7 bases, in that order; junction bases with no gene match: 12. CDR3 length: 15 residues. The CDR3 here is CASTPTGGRGQPQHF. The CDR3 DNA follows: TGTGCCAGCACCCCGACAGGGGGCCGAGGGCAGCCCCAGCATTTT.

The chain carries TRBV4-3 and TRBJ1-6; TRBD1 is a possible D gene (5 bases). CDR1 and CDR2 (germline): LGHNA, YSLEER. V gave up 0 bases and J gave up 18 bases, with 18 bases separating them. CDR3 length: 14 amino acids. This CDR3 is CASSQDKDGADPHF. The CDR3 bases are TGCGCCAGCAGCCAAGATAAGGATGGGGCCGACCCCCACTTT.

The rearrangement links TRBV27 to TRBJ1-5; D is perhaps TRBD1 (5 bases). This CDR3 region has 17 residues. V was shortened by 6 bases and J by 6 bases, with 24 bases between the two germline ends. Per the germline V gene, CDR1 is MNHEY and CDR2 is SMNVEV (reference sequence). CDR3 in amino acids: CASRAQGGPPGVQPQHF. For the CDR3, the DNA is TGTGCCAGCAGGGCCCAGGGAGGGCCCCCCGGGGTTCAGCCCCAGCATTTT.